This T cell receptor (beta chain) was found in a study of lymphopenia after photon versus proton radiotherapy. Unmatched junction bases numbered 17, after V lost 6 bases and J lost 5 bases. CDR1 and CDR2 (germline): SNHLY, FYNNEI. There are 18 residues in the CDR3. The assay was immunoSEQ multiplex PCR, and TCRdb's table has in-frame clones only and misses some. The data show some 70,000 clones, approximately 87% seen once. The rearrangement uses TRBV2 and TRBJ2-1; 9 positions agree with TRBD2. Sequenced here: peripheral blood, sampled from a patient treated with proton-based radiotherapy. The source of this sequence is a man older than 75 with esophageal cancer. CDR3 coding DNA: TGTGCCAGCAGCCAGCCCCCTCGGGTAGCGGGAGTCCACAATGAGCAGTTCTTC. Amino acid sequence: CASSQPPRVAGVHNEQFF.